The rows below give T cell receptor beta chains drawn from one sample of a study of cytomegalovirus exposure and HLA in healthy donors. Using immunoSEQ multiplex PCR, the repertoire was profiled, and TCRdb retains in-frame clones only, with some absent. This sample's table reports 160,000 or so clones. Sequencing was performed on PBMCs. The receptor source for this set is a man aged 25-45 years in good health and CMV-seronegative. CDR3s include the opening cysteine and the closing phenylalanine or tryptophan. The order of the fields is V gene, D gene, J gene, CDR3 protein, CDR3 DNA. A D gene is named only where the DNA matches it firmly.

v_call: TRBV19; d_call: TRBD2; j_call: TRBJ2-1; cdr3_aa: CASSNRLAGSYNEQFF; cdr3_nt: TGTGCCAGTAGTAACCGACTAGCGGGGTCCTACAATGAGCAGTTCTTC
v_call: TRBV6-5; d_call: NA; j_call: TRBJ1-2; cdr3_aa: CASSYGPPQGNGYTF; cdr3_nt: TGTGCCAGCAGTTACGGACCGCCGCAGGGGAATGGCTACACCTTC
v_call: TRBV4-1; d_call: NA; j_call: TRBJ2-7; cdr3_aa: CASSQDRGFSYEQYF; cdr3_nt: TGCGCCAGCAGCCAAGATCGAGGATTCTCCTACGAGCAGTACTTC
v_call: TRBV4-3; d_call: TRBD1; j_call: TRBJ2-3; cdr3_aa: CASSQGTTGAGGDTQYF; cdr3_nt: TGCGCCAGCAGCCAGGGTACGACAGGGGCAGGCGGAGATACGCAGTATTTT
v_call: TRBV7-9; d_call: NA; j_call: TRBJ2-3; cdr3_aa: CASTTGADTQYF; cdr3_nt: TGTGCCAGCACTACGGGGGCAGATACGCAGTATTTT
v_call: TRBV10-3; d_call: NA; j_call: TRBJ2-5; cdr3_aa: CATASGPPRGETQYF; cdr3_nt: TGTGCCACCGCCTCGGGACCACCTAGGGGGGAGACCCAGTACTTC
v_call: TRBV2; d_call: TRBD2; j_call: TRBJ2-7; cdr3_aa: CASSGMGGSPEQYF; cdr3_nt: TGTGCCAGCAGTGGGATGGGGGGGTCCCCCGAGCAGTACTTC
v_call: TRBV9; d_call: TRBD2; j_call: TRBJ2-2; cdr3_aa: CASSSPRLAVNTGELFF; cdr3_nt: TGTGCCAGCAGCTCACCCCGACTAGCGGTTAATACCGGGGAGCTGTTTTTT
v_call: TRBV4-1; d_call: TRBD2; j_call: TRBJ2-7; cdr3_aa: CASSLTGGRDEQYF; cdr3_nt: TGCGCCAGCAGCCTGACGGGAGGGAGGGACGAGCAGTACTTC
v_call: TRBV7-6; d_call: TRBD1; j_call: TRBJ1-2; cdr3_aa: CASSSGQGAYGYTF; cdr3_nt: TGTGCCAGCAGCTCAGGACAGGGCGCCTATGGCTACACCTTC
v_call: TRBV5-1; d_call: TRBD1; j_call: TRBJ2-1; cdr3_aa: CASSDTGGSYNEQFF; cdr3_nt: TGCGCCAGCAGCGACACAGGGGGGTCCTACAATGAGCAGTTCTTC
v_call: TRBV28; d_call: TRBD1; j_call: TRBJ1-2; cdr3_aa: CASSPLWGQGYGYTF; cdr3_nt: TGTGCCAGCAGCCCCTTGTGGGGACAGGGCTATGGCTACACCTTC
v_call: TRBV7-2; d_call: NA; j_call: TRBJ1-2; cdr3_aa: CASSLTEADYTF; cdr3_nt: TGTGCCAGCAGCCTAACCGAGGCAGACTACACCTTC
v_call: TRBV13; d_call: NA; j_call: TRBJ1-5; cdr3_aa: CASSSSGGHQPQHF; cdr3_nt: TGTGCCAGCAGCTCGAGTGGAGGGCATCAGCCCCAGCATTTT
v_call: TRBV5-1; d_call: TRBD2; j_call: TRBJ2-1; cdr3_aa: CASSSGLAGGPHYNEQFF; cdr3_nt: TGCGCCAGCAGCTCAGGACTAGCGGGAGGGCCTCACTACAATGAGCAGTTCTTC
v_call: TRBV11-2; d_call: NA; j_call: TRBJ2-7; cdr3_aa: CASSPSSYEQYF; cdr3_nt: TGTGCCAGCAGCCCGAGCTCCTACGAGCAGTACTTC
v_call: TRBV4-1; d_call: TRBD1; j_call: TRBJ1-1; cdr3_aa: CASSQSGQGYTEAFF; cdr3_nt: TGCGCCAGCAGCCAATCAGGACAGGGGTACACTGAAGCTTTCTTT
v_call: TRBV7-2; d_call: NA; j_call: TRBJ1-2; cdr3_aa: CASSPDSYYGYTF; cdr3_nt: TGTGCCAGCAGCCCGGACAGCTACTATGGCTACACCTTC
v_call: TRBV5-4; d_call: TRBD1; j_call: TRBJ2-1; cdr3_aa: CASSPSGTGYPEQFF; cdr3_nt: TGTGCCAGCAGCCCATCCGGGACAGGGTATCCTGAGCAGTTCTTC
v_call: TRBV7-2; d_call: TRBD1; j_call: TRBJ2-1; cdr3_aa: CASSGRQGDEQFF; cdr3_nt: TGTGCCAGCAGCGGACGACAGGGCGATGAGCAGTTCTTC
v_call: TRBV15; d_call: NA; j_call: TRBJ1-5; cdr3_aa: CATRAANQPQHF; cdr3_nt: TGTGCCACCAGAGCGGCCAATCAGCCCCAGCATTTT
v_call: TRBV5-4; d_call: NA; j_call: TRBJ1-1; cdr3_aa: CASSLAGKNTEAFF; cdr3_nt: TGTGCCAGCAGCTTGGCCGGGAAGAACACTGAAGCTTTCTTT
v_call: TRBV28; d_call: NA; j_call: TRBJ1-6; cdr3_aa: CASSLTVAGLLHF; cdr3_nt: TGTGCCAGCAGTTTAACGGTAGCAGGGCTCCTCCACTTT
v_call: TRBV2; d_call: NA; j_call: TRBJ1-3; cdr3_aa: CASRLPGHERGNTIYF; cdr3_nt: TGTGCCAGCAGGCTTCCGGGACACGAGAGGGGAAACACCATATATTTT
v_call: TRBV27; d_call: NA; j_call: TRBJ2-7; cdr3_aa: CASSLRTATYEQYF; cdr3_nt: TGTGCCAGCAGCCTTCGGACTGCTACCTACGAGCAGTACTTC
v_call: TRBV15; d_call: TRBD1; j_call: TRBJ1-5; cdr3_aa: CATSRPTGVSNQPQHF; cdr3_nt: TGTGCCACCAGCAGACCCACAGGGGTATCCAATCAGCCCCAGCATTTT
v_call: TRBV29-1; d_call: TRBD1; j_call: TRBJ1-2; cdr3_aa: CSVPSRGGYTF; cdr3_nt: TGCAGCGTTCCCAGCAGGGGGGGCTACACCTTC
v_call: TRBV7-3; d_call: NA; j_call: TRBJ2-2; cdr3_aa: CASSLQGSPGELFF; cdr3_nt: TGTGCCAGCAGCTTACAAGGGAGTCCCGGGGAGCTGTTTTTT
v_call: TRBV19; d_call: TRBD1; j_call: TRBJ1-2; cdr3_aa: CASSPGTGNLYGYTF; cdr3_nt: TGTGCCAGTAGTCCGGGGACAGGTAACCTCTATGGCTACACCTTC